The rows below give T cell receptor beta chains drawn from one sample of a study of blood T cell repertoires in COVID-19. The method was immunoSEQ multiplex PCR; TCRdb's version includes in-frame clones alone and lacks a portion of them. Of under 500,000 clones in the sample, nearly 90% were seen once. The sample taken for sequencing was PBMCs or T cells enriched from blood (not recorded which). The source of these receptors is a young woman with acute COVID-19. Both conserved end residues are part of each CDR3. D genes are given only for firm matches. Part of the rows lack a size; the others show once, few, many or a class for expanded clones.

clone size,J gene,D gene,CDR3 length,V gene,CDR3 protein,CDR3 DNA
-,TRBJ2-4,TRBD1,15,TRBV15,CATSREPGGMDIQYF,TGTGCCACCAGCAGAGAGCCAGGGGGCATGGACATTCAGTACTTC
-,TRBJ1-2,-,11,TRBV20-1,CSAWEGYGYTF,TGCAGTGCTTGGGAGGGGTATGGCTACACCTTC
-,TRBJ2-3,TRBD2,18,TRBV7-3,CASSFGSGGITSTDTQYF,TGTGCCAGCAGCTTTGGTAGCGGGGGGATAACTAGCACAGATACGCAGTATTTT
-,TRBJ1-3,-,13,TRBV5-6,CASSGSSGNTIYF,TGTGCCAGCAGCGGGAGCTCTGGAAACACCATATATTTT
-,TRBJ2-1,-,14,TRBV27,CASSFRTVDNEQFF,TGTGCCAGCAGTTTTCGGACAGTAGACAATGAGCAGTTCTTC
-,TRBJ2-7,TRBD2,15,TRBV28,CASSEGLAGGYEQYF,TGTGCCAGCAGTGAGGGACTAGCGGGGGGATACGAGCAGTACTTC
-,TRBJ2-7,-,13,TRBV28,CASSLTHSREQYF,TGTGCCAGCAGTTTAACTCACAGTAGGGAGCAGTACTTC
-,TRBJ2-5,-,14,TRBV7-2,CASSPGSVQETQYF,TGTGCCAGCAGCCCGGGGTCAGTGCAAGAGACCCAGTACTTC
-,TRBJ1-6,TRBD1,14,TRBV11-1,CASSDRDSNSPLHF,TGTGCCAGCAGCGACCGGGACAGTAATTCACCCCTCCACTTT
-,TRBJ1-1,TRBD1,13,TRBV2,CATGGTVNTEAFF,TGTGCCACTGGCGGGACAGTCAACACTGAAGCTTTCTTT
-,TRBJ1-5,TRBD1,17,TRBV12-5,CASGLVVGTGVNQPQHF,TGTGCTAGTGGTTTGGTGGTTGGGACAGGGGTCAATCAGCCCCAGCATTTT
-,TRBJ1-1,-,15,TRBV7-3,CASSLTSTGNTEAFF,TGTGCCAGCAGCTTAACATCGACTGGGAACACTGAAGCTTTCTTT
-,TRBJ2-3,TRBD1,17,TRBV7-9,CASSPSTGTGFTDTQYF,TGTGCCAGCAGCCCATCCACCGGGACAGGATTCACAGATACGCAGTATTTT
-,TRBJ2-7,TRBD1,14,TRBV2,CASSDTGTGYEQYF,TGTGCCAGCAGCGACACCGGGACAGGGTACGAGCAGTACTTC
-,TRBJ1-2,-,12,TRBV12-3/TRBV12-4,CASSLRDLSYTF,TGTGCCAGCAGTTTGCGGGATTTGAGCTACACCTTC
-,TRBJ2-1,TRBD2,16,TRBV4-3,CASSRGTSGSSNEQFF,TGCGCCAGCAGCCGCGGTACTAGCGGGAGTAGCAATGAGCAGTTCTTC
-,TRBJ1-3,-,16,TRBV15,CATSRDQGGAGNTIYF,TGTGCCACCAGCAGAGACCAGGGTGGGGCTGGAAACACCATATATTTT
few,TRBJ1-6,-,14,TRBV7-9,CAGPGGQNRSPLHF,TGTGCCGGCCCGGGGGGTCAGAATCGATCACCCCTCCACTTT
few,TRBJ2-5,-,15,TRBV5-6,CASSFISGTIETQYF,TGTGCCAGCAGCTTTATTTCAGGGACAATAGAGACCCAGTACTTC
-,TRBJ2-7,-,14,TRBV27,CASSRVQAVGEQYF,TGTGCCAGCAGCAGGGTCCAGGCCGTCGGGGAGCAGTACTTC
-,TRBJ2-1,TRBD2,21,TRBV3-1/TRBV3-2,CASSQAGFQSLRRENYNEQFF,TGTGCCAGCAGCCAAGCTGGTTTTCAGAGTTTGAGGCGGGAGAACTACAATGAGCAGTTCTTC
-,TRBJ1-1,-,13,TRBV5-1,CASGGGANTEAFF,TGCGCCAGCGGCGGGGGCGCGAACACTGAAGCTTTCTTT
-,TRBJ2-1,-,11,TRBV11-1,CASSWANEQFF,TGTGCCAGCAGCTGGGCCAATGAGCAGTTCTTC
once,TRBJ2-7,TRBD2,14,TRBV3-1/TRBV3-2,CASSSGLAGYEQYF,TGTGCCAGCAGCTCCGGACTAGCGGGCTACGAGCAGTACTTC
-,TRBJ1-5,-,13,TRBV6-5,CASSPGLNQPQHF,TGTGCCAGCAGTCCAGGGTTGAATCAGCCCCAGCATTTT
-,TRBJ1-5,-,13,TRBV7-9,CASSLSGNQPQHF,TGTGCCAGCAGCTTATCGGGGAATCAGCCCCAGCATTTT
-,TRBJ2-6,-,15,TRBV7-2,CASSLTSSGANVLTF,TGTGCCAGCAGCCTTACTAGCTCTGGGGCCAACGTCCTGACTTTC
-,TRBJ2-1,-,16,TRBV7-2,CASSSRAARRGHEQFF,TGTGCCAGCAGCTCCCGGGCGGCCCGGAGGGGTCATGAGCAGTTCTTC
-,TRBJ2-1,-,14,TRBV18,CASSLKTGLNEQFF,TGTGCCAGCTCACTCAAAACAGGGTTGAATGAGCAGTTCTTC
-,TRBJ1-1,TRBD1,17,TRBV7-9,CASSLGGQGPVNTEAFF,TGTGCCAGCAGCTTAGGGGGACAGGGCCCCGTGAACACTGAAGCTTTCTTT
-,TRBJ2-7,-,13,TRBV6-5,CASSTGHLYEQYF,TGTGCCAGCAGTACCGGACATTTATACGAGCAGTACTTC
-,TRBJ2-2,-,14,TRBV2,CASSVKTNTGELFF,TGTGCCAGCAGTGTAAAAACGAACACCGGGGAGCTGTTTTTT
-,TRBJ2-7,TRBD1,14,TRBV27,CASSTGQGRVEQYF,TGTGCCAGCAGTACCGGACAGGGGCGCGTTGAGCAGTACTTC
once,TRBJ2-1,-,13,TRBV5-6,CASSLGLYNEQFF,TGTGCCAGCAGCTTGGGACTCTACAATGAGCAGTTCTTC
-,TRBJ1-1,TRBD1,15,TRBV6-2/TRBV6-3,CASSYAGTGNTEAFF,TGTGCCAGCAGTTACGCCGGGACAGGGAACACTGAAGCTTTCTTT
-,TRBJ2-1,-,19,TRBV5-1,CASSFFASQGGGRHNEQFF,TGCGCCAGCAGCTTCTTTGCGTCGCAGGGGGGCGGGCGACACAATGAGCAGTTCTTC
-,TRBJ2-7,-,12,TRBV9,CASSQRTGKQYF,TGTGCCAGCAGCCAAAGGACTGGAAAGCAGTACTTC
-,TRBJ2-4,TRBD2,16,TRBV5-4,CASSPRGGPAKNIQYF,TGTGCCAGCAGCCCGCGGGGGGGGCCAGCCAAAAACATTCAGTACTTC
-,TRBJ2-2,TRBD2,14,TRBV27,CASSGTTRYGELFF,TGTGCCAGCAGTGGGACTACTCGGTACGGGGAGCTGTTTTTT
-,TRBJ1-2,TRBD1,12,TRBV2,CATTRGLYGYTF,TGTGCCACCACCAGGGGGCTTTATGGCTACACCTTC
-,TRBJ1-2,-,14,TRBV6-2/TRBV6-3,CASSYSGHVDGYTF,TGTGCCAGCAGTTACTCGGGGCACGTGGATGGCTACACCTTC
-,TRBJ1-2,-,13,TRBV28,CASSFGGGYGYTF,TGTGCCAGCAGTTTTGGCGGGGGCTATGGCTACACCTTC
few,TRBJ2-1,-,15,TRBV3-1/TRBV3-2,CASSPQGLTYNEQFF,TGTGCCAGCAGCCCGCAGGGACTTACCTACAATGAGCAGTTCTTC
once,TRBJ1-5,TRBD1,16,TRBV5-5,CASSPSRDSGYQPQHF,TGTGCCAGCAGCCCATCCCGGGACAGCGGATATCAGCCCCAGCATTTT
few,TRBJ2-3,-,14,TRBV5-1,CASSIVQGTDTQYF,TGCGCCAGCAGCATTGTCCAGGGAACAGATACGCAGTATTTT
-,TRBJ2-7,TRBD1,12,TRBV2,CASGTGGYEQYF,TGTGCCAGCGGGACAGGGGGCTACGAGCAGTACTTC
-,TRBJ2-1,-,17,TRBV7-2,CASSLELGFSSYNEQFF,TGTGCCAGCAGCTTAGAGCTAGGATTCAGCTCCTACAATGAGCAGTTCTTC
-,TRBJ2-1,-,15,TRBV11-2,CASSLFASEYNEQFF,TGTGCCAGCAGCTTATTTGCTAGCGAGTACAATGAGCAGTTCTTC
-,TRBJ1-1,-,14,TRBV6-2/TRBV6-3,CASSPVREGTEAFF,TGTGCCAGCAGCCCCGTACGGGAGGGCACTGAAGCTTTCTTT
-,TRBJ1-4,TRBD1,15,TRBV7-2,CASSPWTGNHEKLFF,TGTGCCAGCAGCCCCTGGACAGGGAATCATGAAAAACTGTTTTTT
-,TRBJ2-1,-,15,TRBV7-3,CASSPTMSSYNEQFF,TGTGCCAGCAGCCCTACTATGAGCTCCTACAATGAGCAGTTCTTC
-,TRBJ2-5,TRBD1,15,TRBV28,CASRDRGRLNETQYF,TGTGCCAGCCGGGACAGGGGGCGACTTAATGAGACCCAGTACTTC
once,TRBJ1-6,-,14,TRBV2,CASSGDRQNSPLHF,TGTGCCAGCAGTGGCGACAGACAGAATTCACCCCTCCACTTT
-,TRBJ2-5,-,13,TRBV5-8,CASSLEGRETQYF,TGTGCCAGCAGCTTAGAGGGCCGGGAGACCCAGTACTTC
-,TRBJ2-1,TRBD2,16,TRBV10-2,CASRLAGASSYNEQFF,TGCGCCAGCAGACTAGCGGGGGCCAGCTCCTACAATGAGCAGTTCTTC
-,TRBJ2-1,-,13,TRBV7-2,CASSQDSALEQFF,TGTGCCAGCAGCCAAGACTCCGCGCTTGAGCAGTTCTTC
-,TRBJ2-1,TRBD2,14,TRBV5-4,CASSRGGLDNEQFF,TGTGCCAGCAGCCGGGGGGGTCTGGACAATGAGCAGTTCTTC
-,TRBJ2-1,-,15,TRBV30,CAWSKAGSSYNEQFF,TGTGCCTGGAGTAAGGCGGGGAGCTCCTACAATGAGCAGTTCTTC
-,TRBJ2-2,TRBD2,16,TRBV3-1/TRBV3-2,CASSPGAGGPSRELFF,TGTGCCAGCAGCCCCGGGGCGGGAGGGCCCTCCCGGGAGCTGTTTTTT
-,TRBJ1-2,TRBD1,14,TRBV28,CASTRTGAPRGYTF,TGTGCCAGCACGAGGACAGGGGCACCACGTGGCTACACCTTC